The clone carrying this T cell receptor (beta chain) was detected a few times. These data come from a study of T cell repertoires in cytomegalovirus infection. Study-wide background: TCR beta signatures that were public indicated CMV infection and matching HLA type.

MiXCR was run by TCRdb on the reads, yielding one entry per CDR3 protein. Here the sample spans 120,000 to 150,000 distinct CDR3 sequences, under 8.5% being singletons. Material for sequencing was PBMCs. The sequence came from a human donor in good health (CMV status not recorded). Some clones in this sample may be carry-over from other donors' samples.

CDR3 loop: CASSKGQGAHF. In DNA, the CDR3 is TGTGCCAGCAGCAAGGGACAGGGAGCCCACTTT. V gene TRBV7-8 combines with J gene TRBJ1-6, with TRBD1 matching over 9 bases. Germline lookup yields CDR1 SGHVS and CDR2 FQNEAQ. With V trimmed by 5 bases and J by 18 bases, 5 bases remained unmatched. CDR3 length equals 11 residues.